The sequence of this T cell receptor beta chain was determined in a study of blood T cell repertoires in COVID-19. This CDR3 spans 17 amino acids. Deletions cut 0 bases from V and 0 bases from J, with 12 bases between. Clones were read by immunoSEQ multiplex PCR, and TCRdb kept only the in-frame ones, dropping some. This table holds 90,000 to 120,000 clones, 80% to 95% found once. This clonotype was obtained from a woman in her twenties or thirties with acute or convalescent COVID-19. The chain couples TRBV23-1 to TRBJ1-3; D is undetermined. TRBV23-1 is sorted into the ORF group, with uncertain function. Source material: peripheral blood. CDR3 protein: CASSQSRSPRSGNTIYF. The CDR3 bases are TGCGCCAGCAGTCAATCGCGGTCACCCCGCTCTGGAAACACCATATATTTT.